The source of this TCR beta chain is a study of T cells in localized non-small cell lung cancer. Broader study findings: Uninvolved adjacent lung had the highest recorded T cell clonality, with tumor below it.

Data came from immunoSEQ multiplex PCR; TCRdb stores just in-frame clones and leaves some out. The table has 75,000 to 95,000 clones, over 60% seen once. Remarks on this clone: Its antigen is currently unknown.

Germline loops: CDR1 SEHNR, CDR2 FQNEAQ (reference sequence). The ends were cut back, 2 bases at V and 5 bases at J, with 22 bases in the middle. The CDR3 totals 17 residues. The sequence came from a man aged 40-75 years with stage II squamous cell lung carcinoma. The gene calls are TRBV7-9 and TRBJ2-7; D could derive from TRBD1 or TRBD2 (5 bases each). Sequenced here: PBMCs, sampled before any cancer treatment. The CDR3 reads CASSLSDGASSTHEQYF. The CDR3 DNA reads TGTGCCAGCAGCTTAAGCGATGGGGCTAGCAGTACCCACGAGCAGTACTTC. The variable domain in full, completed from reference TRBV7-9 and TRBJ2-7, reads DTGVSQNPRHKITKRGQNVTFRCDPISEHNRLYWYRQTLGQGPEFLTYFQNEAQLEKSRLLSDRFSAERPKGSFSTLEIQRTEQGDSAMYLCASSLSDGASSTHEQYFGPGTRLTVT.